This TCR beta chain comes out of a study of human CD8 memory T cell subsets. Researchers made TCR beta libraries via UMI-labeled 5' RACE. Reprocessing the 5' RACE reads, TCRdb reports a single entry for every CDR3 protein and omits DNA. Recorded for this sample: some 7,000 distinct CDR3 sequences. It was by negative magnetic separation that total CD8+ T cells were enriched. Findings and caveats of the study: The study sequenced T cell receptor beta chains alone. Only a minimal degree of mutual overlap characterized stem-like memory and precursor exhausted T cell repertoires.

CDR3 length: 18 amino acids. Per germline, CDR1 SGHTA and CDR2 FQGNSA. This clonotype is called medium-sized (0.01 to 0.1%) based on its frequency. What it binds is not known. The sample consisted of CD8+ T cells from PBMCs. This rearrangement joins TRBV7-2 to TRBJ1-5. The sequence came from a human donor in good health. The CDR3 sequence is CASSLVGVTNSLDQPQHF.